These T cell receptor beta chains were read from a single sample in a study of shared clonotypes between healthy human individuals. Assay used: immunoSEQ multiplex PCR; TCRdb lists only in-frame clones, some missing. This table holds some 630,000 clones, 90% to 97% found once. The material sequenced was naive CD8+ T cells sorted from blood. These receptors all stem from a woman in her 30s in good health. The CDR3 runs from the conserved cysteine through the conserved F or W. A D gene is named only where the DNA matches it firmly. A clone size is listed for some rows: how often the clone was seen (once, few, many), or a class if it is expanded.

abundance	v_gene	d_gene	j_gene	CDR3nt	CDR3aa
-	TRBV28	TRBD1	TRBJ1-5	TGTGCCAGCAGTTTATTCAGGGGGCGTTTAGGTGATCAGCCCCAGCATTTT	CASSLFRGRLGDQPQHF
-	TRBV13	TRBD1	TRBJ1-2	TGTGCCAGCAGTCGCCCGGGAGGGGGCAATGGCTACACCTTC	CASSRPGGGNGYTF
-	TRBV28	-	TRBJ2-1	TGTGCCAGCAGTTTATGGATAGGGAAAGCGGTCAATGAGCAGTTCTTC	CASSLWIGKAVNEQFF
-	TRBV7-7	TRBD2	TRBJ2-5	TGTGCCAGCAGCTCCGGACTAGTGGAGACCCAGTACTTC	CASSSGLVETQYF
-	TRBV6-1	-	TRBJ1-2	TGTGCCAGCAGTGCCCCTCGGTCTGCGGGGAACTATGGCTACACCTTC	CASSAPRSAGNYGYTF
-	TRBV5-6	-	TRBJ1-1	TGTGCCAGCAGCTTTGCACCGACAGCGAACACTGAAGCTTTCTTT	CASSFAPTANTEAFF
-	TRBV7-9	TRBD1	TRBJ1-2	TGTGCCAGCAGCTTAGGGGACAGCAGGTACACCTTC	CASSLGDSRYTF
-	TRBV7-8	-	TRBJ2-1	TGTGCCAGCAGCCCGGGGTGGGGGGCCTACAATGAGCAGTTCTTC	CASSPGWGAYNEQFF
-	TRBV28	-	TRBJ1-5	TGTGCCAGCAGTTTAGGTGACAATCAGCCCCAGCATTTT	CASSLGDNQPQHF
-	TRBV6-5	-	TRBJ1-1	TGTGCCAGCAGTTACGGGGGACAGAACACTGAAGCTTTCTTT	CASSYGGQNTEAFF
-	TRBV7-9	-	TRBJ2-1	TGTGCCAGCAGATCCGCTCCCTCAGGCCCCTACAATGAGCAGTTCTTC	CASRSAPSGPYNEQFF
-	TRBV7-6	-	TRBJ2-7	TGTGCCAGCAGCCTCAGCAAAGTCAGCTCCTACGAGCAGTACTTC	CASSLSKVSSYEQYF
-	TRBV28	-	TRBJ1-6	TGTGCCAGCAGTCCGTCCCGGGACATTTTCCCACCCCTCCACTTT	CASSPSRDIFPPLHF
-	TRBV27	TRBD1	TRBJ1-2	TGTGCCAGCAGCTCAGGGGGCCATGGCTACACCTTC	CASSSGGHGYTF
-	TRBV28	-	TRBJ2-4	TGTGCCAGCAGTACCGGGACAATTATCAACATTCAGTACTTC	CASSTGTIINIQYF
-	TRBV15	-	TRBJ2-2	TGTGCCACCAGCACGCCGGAGGGGACCGGGGAGCTGTTTTTT	CATSTPEGTGELFF
-	TRBV9	-	TRBJ2-1	TGTGCCAGCAGCGTAGAGGGCGGTAGCGGATACTACAATGAGCAGTTCTTC	CASSVEGGSGYYNEQFF
-	TRBV5-4	-	TRBJ2-1	TGTGCCAGCAGCTTGGTGGAGAGTGAGCAGTTCTTC	CASSLVESEQFF
-	TRBV27	-	TRBJ1-2	TGTGCCAGCAGTTTATCCCCCATGTTGGATGGCTACACCTTC	CASSLSPMLDGYTF
once	TRBV28	TRBD2	TRBJ2-7	TGTGCCAGCAGGGCCTCGACTAGCGGGACCTACGAGCAGTACTTC	CASRASTSGTYEQYF
-	TRBV13	-	TRBJ2-1	TGTGCCAGCAGCTTAGCAGTTCCCAACTCCTACAATGAGCAGTTCTTC	CASSLAVPNSYNEQFF
-	TRBV7-2	-	TRBJ1-2	TGTGCCAGCAGCTCCCCAAGAGAAACTAACTATGGCTACACCTTC	CASSSPRETNYGYTF
-	TRBV9	-	TRBJ2-1	TGTGCCAGCTCCGCCGGGAGCCGAGATGATAGTGAGCAGTTCTTC	CASSAGSRDDSEQFF
-	TRBV28	TRBD2	TRBJ2-5	TGTGCCAGCAGTTTTGGGATAGCGGGAGGGTTGGAGACCCAGTACTTC	CASSFGIAGGLETQYF
-	TRBV29-1	TRBD2	TRBJ2-1	TGCAGTGCCCTCGGGGGGGGCAATGAGCAGTTCTTC	CSALGGGNEQFF
-	TRBV7-6	TRBD2	TRBJ2-1	TGTGCCAGCAGCTTAGCGGCTAGCGGATACAATGAGCAGTTCTTC	CASSLAASGYNEQFF
-	TRBV4-1	TRBD2	TRBJ2-3	TGCGCCAGCAGCCTAGGGGGACTAGCGGGAGGACAGTATTTT	CASSLGGLAGGQYF
-	TRBV18	-	TRBJ2-3	TGTGCCAGCTCACCGGACCCAGATATCACAGATACGCAGTATTTT	CASSPDPDITDTQYF
-	TRBV2	-	TRBJ2-7	TGTGCCAGCAGTGAAGAGGGAAGCACCGCTTACGAGCAGTACTTC	CASSEEGSTAYEQYF
-	TRBV4-2	-	TRBJ1-4	TGTGCCAGCAGCCAAGGACCGGGCTATCCGGATAATGAAAAACTGTTTTTT	CASSQGPGYPDNEKLFF
-	TRBV13	TRBD2	TRBJ2-3	TGTGCCAGCAGACAAGGGACTAGCGGGATAGATACGCAGTATTTT	CASRQGTSGIDTQYF
-	TRBV7-8	-	TRBJ1-4	TGTGCCAGCAGCTTAAGGAGTGGGGAAAAACTGTTTTTT	CASSLRSGEKLFF
-	TRBV19	TRBD1	TRBJ2-2	TGTGCCAGTAGTATTTGGGACAGGGTGAACACCGGGGAGCTGTTTTTT	CASSIWDRVNTGELFF
-	TRBV6-1	-	TRBJ2-7	TGTGCCAGCCTTGAGGACGACTATAGCTCCTACGAGCAGTACTTC	CASLEDDYSSYEQYF
-	TRBV4-2	-	TRBJ2-3	TGTGCCAGCAGCCAAGATTTGGCGGACACAGATACGCAGTATTTT	CASSQDLADTDTQYF
-	TRBV2	-	TRBJ2-3	TGTGCCAGCAGTGACACAGGGAGCCCTCGGACAGATACGCAGTATTTT	CASSDTGSPRTDTQYF
-	TRBV28	-	TRBJ1-1	TGTGCCAGCAGTTTTCACAGGATAAACACTGAAGCTTTCTTT	CASSFHRINTEAFF
-	TRBV13	TRBD2	TRBJ2-3	TGTGCCAGCTCCACTAGCGGAAGCACAGATACGCAGTATTTT	CASSTSGSTDTQYF
once	TRBV27	-	TRBJ1-5	TGTGCCAGCAGACTGGTGATCAATCAGCCCCAGCATTTT	CASRLVINQPQHF
-	TRBV5-6	-	TRBJ1-1	TGTGCCAGCAGCTTGGGATCGGGGAGCACTGAAGCTTTCTTT	CASSLGSGSTEAFF
-	TRBV11-2	-	TRBJ1-1	TGTGCCAGCAGGACAGGTGGCACTGAAGCTTTCTTT	CASRTGGTEAFF
-	TRBV28	-	TRBJ1-1	TGTGCCAGCAGTTTGGAGGTTAGTAGCCCCACTGAAGCTTTCTTT	CASSLEVSSPTEAFF